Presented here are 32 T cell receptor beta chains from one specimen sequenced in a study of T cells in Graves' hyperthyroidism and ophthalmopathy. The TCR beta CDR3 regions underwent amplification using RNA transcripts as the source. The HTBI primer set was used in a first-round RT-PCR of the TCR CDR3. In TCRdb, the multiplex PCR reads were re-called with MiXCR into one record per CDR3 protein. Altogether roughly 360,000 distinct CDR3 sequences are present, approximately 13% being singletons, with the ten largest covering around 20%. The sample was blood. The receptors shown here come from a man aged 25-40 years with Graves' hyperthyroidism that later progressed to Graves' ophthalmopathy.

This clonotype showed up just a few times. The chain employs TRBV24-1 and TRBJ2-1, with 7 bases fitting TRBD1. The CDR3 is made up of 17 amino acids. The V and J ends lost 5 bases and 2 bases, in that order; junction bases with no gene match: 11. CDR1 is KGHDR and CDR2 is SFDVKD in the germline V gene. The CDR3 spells CATSGPLRDRAYNEQFF. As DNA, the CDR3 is TGTGCCACCAGTGGCCCCCTCCGGGACAGAGCCTACAATGAGCAGTTCTTC.

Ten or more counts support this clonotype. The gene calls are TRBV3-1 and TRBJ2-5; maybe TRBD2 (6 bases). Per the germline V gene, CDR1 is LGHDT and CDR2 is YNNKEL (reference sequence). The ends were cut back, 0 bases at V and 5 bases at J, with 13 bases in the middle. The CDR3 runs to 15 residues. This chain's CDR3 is CASSQEILGGETQYF. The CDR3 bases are TGTGCCAGCAGCCAAGAAATACTAGGAGGGGAGACCCAGTACTTC.

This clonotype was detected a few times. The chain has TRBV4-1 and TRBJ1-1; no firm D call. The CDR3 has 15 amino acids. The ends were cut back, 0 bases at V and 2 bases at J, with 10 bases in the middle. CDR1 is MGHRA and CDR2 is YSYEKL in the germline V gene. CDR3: CASSQEATSNTEAFF. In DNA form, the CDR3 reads TGCGCCAGCAGCCAAGAGGCGACGAGCAACACTGAAGCTTTCTTT.

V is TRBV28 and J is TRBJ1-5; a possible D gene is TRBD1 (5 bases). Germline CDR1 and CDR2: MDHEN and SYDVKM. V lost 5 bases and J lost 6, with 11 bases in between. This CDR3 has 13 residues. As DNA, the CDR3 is TGTGCCAGCAGTGTACTCGGGGGTCAGCCCCAGCATTTT. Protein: CASSVLGGQPQHF.

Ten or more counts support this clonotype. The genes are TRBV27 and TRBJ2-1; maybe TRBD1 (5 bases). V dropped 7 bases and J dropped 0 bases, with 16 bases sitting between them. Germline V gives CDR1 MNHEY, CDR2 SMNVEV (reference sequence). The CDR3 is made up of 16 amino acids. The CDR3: CASTTRQTSSYNEQFF. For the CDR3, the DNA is TGTGCCAGCACGACCCGACAGACGAGCTCCTACAATGAGCAGTTCTTC.

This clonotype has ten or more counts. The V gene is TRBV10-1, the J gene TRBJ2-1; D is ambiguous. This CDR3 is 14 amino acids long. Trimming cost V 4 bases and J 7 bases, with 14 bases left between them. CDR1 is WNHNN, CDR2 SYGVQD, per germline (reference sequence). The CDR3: CASSGYDTGNEQFF. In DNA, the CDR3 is TGCGCCAGCAGTGGATATGACACCGGGAATGAGCAGTTCTTC.

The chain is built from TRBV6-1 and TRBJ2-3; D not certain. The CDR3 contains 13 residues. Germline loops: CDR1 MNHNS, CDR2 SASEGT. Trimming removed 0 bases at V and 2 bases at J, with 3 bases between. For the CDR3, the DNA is TGTGCCAGCAGTGAAGCGGACACAGATACGCAGTATTTT. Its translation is CASSEADTDTQYF.

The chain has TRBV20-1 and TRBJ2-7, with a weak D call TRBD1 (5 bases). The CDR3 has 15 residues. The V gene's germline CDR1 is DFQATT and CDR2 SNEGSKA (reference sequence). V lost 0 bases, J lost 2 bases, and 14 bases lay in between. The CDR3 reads CSARESTGRPYEQYF. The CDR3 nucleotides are TGCAGTGCTAGAGAGTCAACAGGACGACCCTACGAGCAGTACTTC.

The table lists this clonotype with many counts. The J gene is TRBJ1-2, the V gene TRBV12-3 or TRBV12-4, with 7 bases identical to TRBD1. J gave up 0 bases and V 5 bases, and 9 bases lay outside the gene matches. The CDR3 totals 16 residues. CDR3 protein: CASSQTGKATNYGYTF. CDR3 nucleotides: TGTGCCAGCAGTCAGACAGGGAAGGCGACTAACTATGGCTACACCTTC.

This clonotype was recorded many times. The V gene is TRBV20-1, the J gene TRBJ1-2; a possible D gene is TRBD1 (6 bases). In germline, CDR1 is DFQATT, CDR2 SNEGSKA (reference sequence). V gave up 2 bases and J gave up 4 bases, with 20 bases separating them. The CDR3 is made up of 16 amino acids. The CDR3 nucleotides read TGCAGTGCTAGAATCTGGAGGGACACGGACGGCTATGGCTACACCTTC. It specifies CSARIWRDTDGYGYTF.

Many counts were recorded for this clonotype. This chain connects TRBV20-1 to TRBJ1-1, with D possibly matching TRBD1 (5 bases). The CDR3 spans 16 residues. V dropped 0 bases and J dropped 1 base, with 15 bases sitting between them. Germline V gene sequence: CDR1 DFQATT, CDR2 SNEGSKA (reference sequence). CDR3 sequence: CSARDWTAGANTEAFF. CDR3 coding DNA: TGCAGTGCTAGAGATTGGACCGCCGGGGCGAACACTGAAGCTTTCTTT.

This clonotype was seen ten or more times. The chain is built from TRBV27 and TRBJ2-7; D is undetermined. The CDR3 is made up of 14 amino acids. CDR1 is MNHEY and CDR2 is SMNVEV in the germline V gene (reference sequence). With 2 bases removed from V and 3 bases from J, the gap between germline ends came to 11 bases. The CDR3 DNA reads TGTGCCAGCAGTTTACGCCCAGGTGGCTACGAGCAGTACTTC. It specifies CASSLRPGGYEQYF.

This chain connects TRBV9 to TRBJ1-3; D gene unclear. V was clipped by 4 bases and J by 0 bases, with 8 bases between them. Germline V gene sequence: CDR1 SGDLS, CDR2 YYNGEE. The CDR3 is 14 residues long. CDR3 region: CASSLPGSGNTIYF. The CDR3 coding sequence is TGTGCCAGCAGCCTCCCGGGCTCTGGAAACACCATATATTTT.

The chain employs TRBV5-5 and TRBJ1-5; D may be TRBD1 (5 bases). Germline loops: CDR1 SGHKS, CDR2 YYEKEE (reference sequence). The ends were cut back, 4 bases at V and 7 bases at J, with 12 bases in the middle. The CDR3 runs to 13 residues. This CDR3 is CASSPQGWQPQHF. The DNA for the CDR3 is TGTGCCAGCAGCCCTCAGGGTTGGCAGCCCCAGCATTTT.

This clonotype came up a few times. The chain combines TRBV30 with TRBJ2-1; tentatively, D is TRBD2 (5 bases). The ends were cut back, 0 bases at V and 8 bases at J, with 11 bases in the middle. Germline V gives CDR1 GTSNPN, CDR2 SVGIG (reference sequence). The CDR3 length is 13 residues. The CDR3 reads CAWSVQEGDEQFF. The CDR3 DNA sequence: TGTGCCTGGAGTGTACAAGAGGGCGATGAGCAGTTCTTC.

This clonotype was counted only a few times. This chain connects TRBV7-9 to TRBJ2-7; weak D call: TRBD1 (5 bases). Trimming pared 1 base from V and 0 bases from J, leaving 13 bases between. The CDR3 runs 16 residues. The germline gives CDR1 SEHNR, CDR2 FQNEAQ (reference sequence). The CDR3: CASSLVTQESSYEQYF. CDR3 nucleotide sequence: TGTGCCAGCAGCTTAGTTACACAGGAAAGCTCCTACGAGCAGTACTTC.

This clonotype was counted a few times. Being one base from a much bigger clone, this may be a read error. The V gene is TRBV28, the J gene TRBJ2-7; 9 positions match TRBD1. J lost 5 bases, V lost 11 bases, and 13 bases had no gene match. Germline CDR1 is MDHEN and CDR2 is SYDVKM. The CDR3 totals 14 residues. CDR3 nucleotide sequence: TGTGCCGGCCTCTCCGGGACAGGGCTACACGAGCAGTACTTC. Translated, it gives CAGLSGTGLHEQYF.

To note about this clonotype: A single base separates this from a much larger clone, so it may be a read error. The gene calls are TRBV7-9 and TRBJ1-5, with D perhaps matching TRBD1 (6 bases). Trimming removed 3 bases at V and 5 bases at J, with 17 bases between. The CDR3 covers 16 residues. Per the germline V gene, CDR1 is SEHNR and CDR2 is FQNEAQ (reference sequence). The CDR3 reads CASSFGFHREHQPQHF. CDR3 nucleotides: TGTGCCAGCAGCTTTGGGTTTCACAGGGAGCATCAGCCCCAGCATTTT.

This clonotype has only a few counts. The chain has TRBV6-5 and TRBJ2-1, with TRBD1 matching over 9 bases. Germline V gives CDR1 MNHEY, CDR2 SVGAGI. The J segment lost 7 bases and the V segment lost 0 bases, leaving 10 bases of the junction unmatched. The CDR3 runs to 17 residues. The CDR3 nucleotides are TGTGCCAGCAGTTACTCACTGGCACAGGGGGCGGATAATGAGCAGTTCTTC. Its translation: CASSYSLAQGADNEQFF.

The CDR3: CASSTGARGYTF. DNA of the CDR3: TGTGCCAGCAGTACAGGAGCGAGGGGCTACACCTTC. The chain couples TRBV27 to TRBJ1-2; a possible D gene is TRBD1 (5 bases). Trimming stripped 5 bases from V and 8 bases from J, with 12 bases between. CDR3 length: 12 residues. The germline gives CDR1 MNHEY, CDR2 SMNVEV (reference sequence).

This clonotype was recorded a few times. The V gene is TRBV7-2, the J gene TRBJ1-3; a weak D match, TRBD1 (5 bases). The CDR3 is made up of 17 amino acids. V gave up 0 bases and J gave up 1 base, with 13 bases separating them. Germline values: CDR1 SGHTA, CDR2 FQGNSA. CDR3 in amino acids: CASSLASGASSGNTIYF. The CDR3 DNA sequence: TGTGCCAGCAGCTTAGCGTCCGGGGCCTCATCTGGAAACACCATATATTTT. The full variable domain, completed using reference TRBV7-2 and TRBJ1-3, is GAGVSQSPSNKVTEKGKDVELRCDPISGHTALYWYRQSLGQGLEFLIYFQGNSAPDKSGLPSDRFSAERTGGSVSTLTIQRTQQEDSAVYLCASSLASGASSGNTIYFGEGSWLTVV.

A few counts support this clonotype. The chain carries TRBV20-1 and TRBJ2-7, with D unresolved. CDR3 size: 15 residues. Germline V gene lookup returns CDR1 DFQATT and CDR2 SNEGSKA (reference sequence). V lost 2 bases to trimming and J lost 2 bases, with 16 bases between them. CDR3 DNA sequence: TGCAGTGCTAGAACCGACACCCCTGGGGCCTACGAGCAGTACTTC. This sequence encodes CSARTDTPGAYEQYF.

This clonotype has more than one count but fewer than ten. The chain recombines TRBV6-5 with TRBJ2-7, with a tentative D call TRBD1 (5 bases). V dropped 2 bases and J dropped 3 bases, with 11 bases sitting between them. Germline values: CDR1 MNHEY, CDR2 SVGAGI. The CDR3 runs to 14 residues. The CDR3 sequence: CASSYRGLRYEQYF. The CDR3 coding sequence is TGTGCCAGCAGTTACAGGGGCCTACGCTACGAGCAGTACTTC.

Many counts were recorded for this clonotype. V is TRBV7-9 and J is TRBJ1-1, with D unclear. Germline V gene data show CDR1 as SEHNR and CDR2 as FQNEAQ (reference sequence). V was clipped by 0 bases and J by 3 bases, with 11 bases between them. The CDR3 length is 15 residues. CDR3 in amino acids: CASSLAGWGDTEAFF. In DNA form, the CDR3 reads TGTGCCAGCAGCTTAGCCGGATGGGGTGACACTGAAGCTTTCTTT.

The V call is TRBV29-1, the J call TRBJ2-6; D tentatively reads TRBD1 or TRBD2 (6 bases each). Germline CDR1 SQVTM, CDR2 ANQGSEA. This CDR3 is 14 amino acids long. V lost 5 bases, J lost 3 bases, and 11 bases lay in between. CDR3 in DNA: TGCAGCGTTCCTGGGGGGCTTGGGGCCAACGTCCTGACTTTC. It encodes CSVPGGLGANVLTF. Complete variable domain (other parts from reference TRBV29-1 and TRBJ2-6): SAVISQKPSRDICQRGTSLTIQCQVDSQVTMMFWYRQQPGQSLTLIATANQGSEATYESGFVIDKFPISRPNLTFSTLTVSNMSPEDSSIYLCSVPGGLGANVLTFGAGSRLTVL.

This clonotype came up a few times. CDR3 amino acids: CASSLYGGVTDTQYF. CDR3 nucleotide sequence: TGTGCCAGCAGCTTATACGGTGGGGTCACAGATACGCAGTATTTT. The chain recombines TRBV7-3 with TRBJ2-3, with D unresolved. This CDR3 contains 15 residues. V lost 2 bases, J lost 2 bases, and 11 bases lay in between. Per the germline V gene, CDR1 is SGHTA and CDR2 is FQGTGA. The complete variable domain, with remaining parts taken from reference TRBV7-3 and TRBJ2-3, reads GAGVSQTPSNKVTEKGKYVELRCDPISGHTALYWYRQSLGQGPEFLIYFQGTGAADDSGLPNDRFFAVRPEGSVSTLKIQRTERGDSAVYLCASSLYGGVTDTQYFGPGTRLTVL.

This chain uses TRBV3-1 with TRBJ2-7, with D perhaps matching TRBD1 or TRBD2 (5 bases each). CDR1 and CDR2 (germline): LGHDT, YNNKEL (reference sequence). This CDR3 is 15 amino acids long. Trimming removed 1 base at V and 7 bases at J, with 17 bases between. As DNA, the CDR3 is TGTGCCAGCAGCCAAGGGCTGCTCCGGGGCCATGAGCAGTACTTC. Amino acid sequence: CASSQGLLRGHEQYF.

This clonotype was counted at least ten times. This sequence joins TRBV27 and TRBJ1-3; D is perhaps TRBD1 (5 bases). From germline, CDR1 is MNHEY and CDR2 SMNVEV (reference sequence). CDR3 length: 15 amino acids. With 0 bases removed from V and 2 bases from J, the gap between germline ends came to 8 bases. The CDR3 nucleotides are TGTGCCAGCAGTTTATCGTCGGGGCCTGGAAACACCATATATTTT. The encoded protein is CASSLSSGPGNTIYF.

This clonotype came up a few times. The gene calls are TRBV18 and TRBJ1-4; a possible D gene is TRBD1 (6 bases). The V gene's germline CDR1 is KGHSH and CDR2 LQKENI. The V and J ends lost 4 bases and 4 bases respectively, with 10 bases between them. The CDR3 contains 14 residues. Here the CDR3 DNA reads TGTGCCAGCTCACACGGGACAATTAATGAAAAACTGTTTTTT. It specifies CASSHGTINEKLFF.

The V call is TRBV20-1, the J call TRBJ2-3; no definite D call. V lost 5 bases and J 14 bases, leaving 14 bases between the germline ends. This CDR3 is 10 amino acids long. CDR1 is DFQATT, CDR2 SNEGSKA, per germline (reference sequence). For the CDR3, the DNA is TGCAGTGCTTCTGAGAGAGAAGCGTATTTT. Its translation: CSASEREAYF.

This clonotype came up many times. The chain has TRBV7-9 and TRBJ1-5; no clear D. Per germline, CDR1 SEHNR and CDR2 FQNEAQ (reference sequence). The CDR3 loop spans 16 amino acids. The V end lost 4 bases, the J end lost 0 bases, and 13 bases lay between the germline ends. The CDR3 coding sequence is TGTGCCAGCAGCTCCTCTAGCACGGGTAGCAATCAGCCCCAGCATTTT. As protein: CASSSSSTGSNQPQHF.

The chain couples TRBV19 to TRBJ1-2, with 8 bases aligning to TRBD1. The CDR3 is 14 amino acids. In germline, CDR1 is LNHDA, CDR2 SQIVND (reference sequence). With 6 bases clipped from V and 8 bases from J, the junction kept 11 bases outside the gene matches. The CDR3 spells CASSRQGSSHGYTF. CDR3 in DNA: TGTGCCAGTAGCCGACAGGGGAGTTCTCACGGCTACACCTTC.